One sample yielded the 13 T cell receptor beta chains listed below, sequenced in a study of T-cell reconstitution after alpha-beta-depleted transplantation in children. Unique molecular identifiers were used to barcode this TCRbeta library. TCRdb processed the PCR reads anew with MiXCR; each CDR3 protein has one entry. Altogether approximately 200,000 distinct CDR3 sequences are present, about 14% being singletons, with the ten largest covering under 15%. Here the sequenced sample was PBMCs from the stem cell graft donor, taken from the stem cell graft. The receptors stem from a human donor who donated a stem cell graft to a child with acute lymphoblastic leukemia.

Concerning this clonotype: A much bigger clone sits one base away, suggesting this may be a read error. The chain uses TRBV20-1 and TRBJ2-3; possibly TRBD1 or TRBD2 for D (5 bases each). Germline CDR1 reads DFQATT; CDR2 reads SNEGSKA (reference sequence). With 6 bases removed from V and 6 bases from J, the gap between germline ends came to 16 bases. The length of the CDR3 is 13 residues. CDR3 nucleotide sequence: TGCAGTGCCCAGGGACGAAAAAGGGATACGCAGTATTTT. This sequence encodes CSAQGRKRDTQYF.

The V gene is TRBV16, the J gene TRBJ1-6, with TRBD1 matching over 9 bases. The V segment lost 3 bases and the J segment 9 bases; nucleotides outside the gene matches: 6. This CDR3 has 15 residues. Germline V gives CDR1 KGHSY, CDR2 FQNENV. CDR3 DNA: TGTGCCAGCAGCCAGAGGACAGGGGCTGCTTCACCCCTCCACTTT. Protein: CASSQRTGAASPLHF.

This clonotype was found many times. The J gene is TRBJ2-1, the V gene TRBV4-1, with TRBD2 matching over 8 bases. Trimming removed 1 base from V and 7 bases from J; junction bases left unmatched: 6. Germline CDR1 reads MGHRA; CDR2 reads YSYEKL. The CDR3 contains 15 residues. The CDR3, as DNA: TGCGCCAGCAGCCAAGCGGAGCGGGAGCGAAATGAGCAGTTCTTC. It is translated as CASSQAERERNEQFF.

There are a few counts of this clonotype. A much larger clone sits a single nucleotide away, making a read error possible. The rearrangement uses TRBV12-3 or TRBV12-4 and TRBJ2-1, with 7 bases fitting TRBD2. This CDR3 comprises 18 residues. CDR3 in amino acids: CTSSFRAGDSASYNEQFF. The CDR3 DNA follows: TGTACCAGCAGTTTTCGGGCGGGAGATTCGGCCTCCTACAATGAGCAGTTCTTC.

The V and J genes are TRBV5-4 and TRBJ2-1; 8 bases align to TRBD2. V lost 4 bases to trimming and J lost 8 bases; unmatched junction nucleotides: 14. The CDR3 totals 16 residues. The germline V gene encodes CDR1 SGHNT and CDR2 YYREEE (reference sequence). CDR3 in amino acids: CASSLPRGRITDEQFF. The CDR3 nucleotides read TGTGCCAGCAGCCTCCCTCGCGGGAGGATTACGGATGAGCAGTTCTTC.

This clonotype was recorded a few times. This chain links TRBV7-9 with TRBJ2-3; 8 bases align to TRBD1. The CDR3 covers 15 residues. The V gene's germline CDR1 is SEHNR and CDR2 FQNEAQ (reference sequence). The V segment lost 2 bases and the J segment 4 bases; nucleotides outside the gene matches: 5. DNA for the CDR3: TGTGCCAGCAGCTTATGGCAGGGGGCAGCAGATACGCAGTATTTT. It codes for CASSLWQGAADTQYF.

In its sample, this clonotype was seen many times. The chain employs TRBV5-1 and TRBJ1-5, with D perhaps TRBD1 (5 bases). V was shortened by 2 bases and J by 8 bases, with 14 bases between the two germline ends. The length of the CDR3 is 14 residues. Germline V lookup: CDR1 SGHRS, CDR2 YFSETQ. Written as DNA, the CDR3 is TGCGCCAGCAGCTTAAGGGTGGGGGGAAAGCCCCAGCATTTT. Protein sequence: CASSLRVGGKPQHF.

This clonotype was counted between two and nine times. The CDR3 sequence: CASSLGQAGSGNTIYF. The CDR3 DNA reads as TGTGCCAGCAGTCTAGGACAGGCCGGCTCTGGAAACACCATATATTTT. The chain has TRBV12-3 or TRBV12-4 and TRBJ1-3; 7 bases match TRBD1. The CDR3 extends over 16 amino acids. The V gene end was trimmed by 5 bases and the J gene end by 0 bases; junction bases not matched to a gene: 7.

The chain carries TRBV7-6 and TRBJ2-1; TRBD2 matches at 13 bases. Germline CDR1 reads SGHVS; CDR2 reads FNYEAQ. The ends lost 1 base at V and 2 bases at J; junction bases unmatched: 5. The CDR3 has 18 amino acids. The CDR3 loop reads CASSLDPTSGRTYNEQFF. In DNA, the CDR3 is TGTGCCAGCAGCTTAGATCCGACTAGCGGGAGGACCTACAATGAGCAGTTCTTC.

This clonotype showed up many times. The chain combines TRBV20-1 with TRBJ1-2, with 7 bases aligning to TRBD1. CDR1 DFQATT and CDR2 SNEGSKA come from the germline V gene (reference sequence). The CDR3 is 19 residues long. The trim removed 3 bases at V and 4 bases at J, leaving 23 bases unmatched. CDR3 nucleotide sequence: TGCAGTGCTAGCCTCGCCCCCGGGGCAGGGGGTGAGTTAGTCTATGGCTACACCTTC. Amino acid sequence: CSASLAPGAGGELVYGYTF.

This clonotype was found many times. V and J are TRBV7-2 and TRBJ2-7, with D possibly TRBD1 on 6 matching bases. V was clipped by 2 bases and J by 1 base, with 15 bases between them. Germline V gene sequence: CDR1 SGHTA, CDR2 FQGNSA. The CDR3 extends over 16 amino acids. The CDR3 spells CASSLKPSGQSYEQYF. The CDR3 region has the DNA TGTGCCAGCAGCTTAAAACCCTCTGGACAGTCCTACGAGCAGTACTTC.

The chain recombines TRBV20-1 with TRBJ2-2; D is tentatively TRBD1 or TRBD2 (5 bases each). CDR3 length: 16 residues. Germline V gene sequence: CDR1 DFQATT, CDR2 SNEGSKA (reference sequence). V shed 0 bases and J shed 5 bases, with 16 bases lying between them. In DNA form, the CDR3 reads TGCAGTGCTAGAGACTTCCGGGACGGGGTAACCGGGGAGCTGTTTTTT. Translating it yields CSARDFRDGVTGELFF.

The chain has TRBV7-8 and TRBJ2-7, with a weak D call TRBD2 (5 bases). The germline gives CDR1 SGHVS, CDR2 FQNEAQ. Trimming removed 4 bases at V and 4 bases at J, with 17 bases between. This CDR3 comprises 15 residues. The CDR3 sequence is CASSSQGRTGYEQYF. The DNA for the CDR3 is TGTGCCAGCAGCTCCCAAGGCCGCACGGGGTACGAGCAGTACTTC.